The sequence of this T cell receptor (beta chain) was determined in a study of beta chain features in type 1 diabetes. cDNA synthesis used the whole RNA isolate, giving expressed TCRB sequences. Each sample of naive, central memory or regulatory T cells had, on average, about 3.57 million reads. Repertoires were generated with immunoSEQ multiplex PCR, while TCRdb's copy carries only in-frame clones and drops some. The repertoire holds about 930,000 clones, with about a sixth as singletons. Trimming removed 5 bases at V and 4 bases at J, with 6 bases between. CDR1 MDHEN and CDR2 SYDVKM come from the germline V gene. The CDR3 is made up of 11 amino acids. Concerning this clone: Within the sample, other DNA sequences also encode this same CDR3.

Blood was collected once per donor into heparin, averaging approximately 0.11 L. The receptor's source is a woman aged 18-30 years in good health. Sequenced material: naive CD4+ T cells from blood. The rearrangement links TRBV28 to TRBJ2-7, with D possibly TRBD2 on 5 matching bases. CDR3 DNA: TGTGCCAGCAGTCGGAGGTACGAGCAGTACTTC. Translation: CASSRRYEQYF.